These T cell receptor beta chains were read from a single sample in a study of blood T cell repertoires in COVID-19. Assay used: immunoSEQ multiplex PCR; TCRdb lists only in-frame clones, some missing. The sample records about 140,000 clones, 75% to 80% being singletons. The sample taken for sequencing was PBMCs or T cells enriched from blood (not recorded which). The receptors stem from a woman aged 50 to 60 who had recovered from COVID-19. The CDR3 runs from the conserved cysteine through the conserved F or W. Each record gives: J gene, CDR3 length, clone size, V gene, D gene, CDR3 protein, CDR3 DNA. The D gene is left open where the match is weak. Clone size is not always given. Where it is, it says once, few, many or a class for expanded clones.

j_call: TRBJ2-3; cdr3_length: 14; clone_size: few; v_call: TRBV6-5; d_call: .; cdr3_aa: CASRAQVGTDTQYF; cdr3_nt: TGTGCCAGCAGAGCTCAAGTGGGCACAGATACGCAGTATTTT
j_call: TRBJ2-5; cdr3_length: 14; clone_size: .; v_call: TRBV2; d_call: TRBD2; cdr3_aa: CASRVRGGKETQYF; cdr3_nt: TGTGCCTCCAGGGTGCGGGGGGGAAAAGAGACCCAGTACTTC
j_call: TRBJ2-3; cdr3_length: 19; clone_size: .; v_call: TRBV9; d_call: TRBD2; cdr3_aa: CASSGTGTIGRTSTDTQYF; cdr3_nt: TGTGCCAGCAGCGGGACCGGGACTATCGGTCGTACTAGCACAGATACGCAGTATTTT
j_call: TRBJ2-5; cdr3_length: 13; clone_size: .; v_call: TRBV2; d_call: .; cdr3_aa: CASRTGSGRTQYF; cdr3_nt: TGTGCCAGCAGAACCGGGAGCGGGCGTACCCAGTACTTC
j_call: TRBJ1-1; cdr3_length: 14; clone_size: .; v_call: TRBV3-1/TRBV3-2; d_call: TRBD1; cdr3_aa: CASSIQGATTEAFF; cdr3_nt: TGTGCCAGCAGCATCCAGGGGGCGACCACTGAAGCTTTCTTT
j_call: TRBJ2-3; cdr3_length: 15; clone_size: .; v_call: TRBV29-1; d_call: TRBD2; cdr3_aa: CSGTGGRAGTDTQYF; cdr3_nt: TGCAGCGGAACCGGGGGGAGGGCCGGCACAGATACGCAGTATTTT
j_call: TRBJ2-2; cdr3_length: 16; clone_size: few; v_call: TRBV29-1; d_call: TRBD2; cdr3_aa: CSALVAGGSGTGELFF; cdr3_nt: TGCAGCGCCCTAGTAGCGGGGGGTAGTGGCACCGGGGAGCTGTTTTTT
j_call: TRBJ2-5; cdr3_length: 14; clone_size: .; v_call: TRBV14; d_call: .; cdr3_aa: CASSQGFRKETQYF; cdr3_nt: TGTGCCAGCAGCCAAGGGTTCAGGAAAGAGACCCAGTACTTC
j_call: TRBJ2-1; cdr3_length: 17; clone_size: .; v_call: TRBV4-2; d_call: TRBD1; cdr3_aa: CASSHSTGTGGANEQFF; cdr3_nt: TGTGCCAGCAGCCACTCGACCGGGACAGGAGGGGCCAATGAGCAGTTCTTC
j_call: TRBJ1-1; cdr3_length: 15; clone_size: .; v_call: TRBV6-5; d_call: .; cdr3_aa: CASSYGRAPGTEAFF; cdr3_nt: TGTGCCAGCAGTTACGGCCGGGCCCCGGGGACTGAAGCTTTCTTT
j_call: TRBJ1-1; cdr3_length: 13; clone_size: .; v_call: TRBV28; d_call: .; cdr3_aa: CASRPGQNTEAFF; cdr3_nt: TGTGCCAGCAGGCCCGGACAGAACACTGAAGCTTTCTTT
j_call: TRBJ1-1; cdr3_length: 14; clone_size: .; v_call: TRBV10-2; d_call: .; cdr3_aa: CASSESAVNTEAFF; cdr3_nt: TGCGCCAGCAGTGAGTCGGCGGTGAACACTGAAGCTTTCTTT
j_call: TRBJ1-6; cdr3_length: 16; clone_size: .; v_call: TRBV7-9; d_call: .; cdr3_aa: CASSSVGLLGDSPLHF; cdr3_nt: TGTGCCAGCAGCTCAGTTGGGCTCTTGGGAGATTCACCCCTCCACTTT
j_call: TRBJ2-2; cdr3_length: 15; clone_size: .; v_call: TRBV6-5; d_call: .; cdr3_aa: CASSYSITGNGELFF; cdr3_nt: TGTGCCAGCAGTTACTCGATAACGGGGAACGGGGAGCTGTTTTTT
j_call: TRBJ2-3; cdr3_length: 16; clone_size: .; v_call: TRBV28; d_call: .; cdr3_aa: CASSSPEAYLGDTQYF; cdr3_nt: TGTGCCAGCAGTTCCCCAGAGGCTTATTTGGGAGATACGCAGTATTTT
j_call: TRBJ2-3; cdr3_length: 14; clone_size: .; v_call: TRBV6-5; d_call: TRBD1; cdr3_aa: CASTPGQGPDTQYF; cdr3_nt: TGTGCCAGCACCCCGGGACAGGGACCAGATACGCAGTATTTT
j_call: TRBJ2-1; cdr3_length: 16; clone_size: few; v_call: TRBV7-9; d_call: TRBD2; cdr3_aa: CASSLLRPAGGNEQFF; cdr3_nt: TGTGCCAGCAGCCTACTTCGTCCAGCGGGGGGCAATGAGCAGTTCTTC
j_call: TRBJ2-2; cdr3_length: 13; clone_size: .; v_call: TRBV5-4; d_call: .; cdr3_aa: CASSFRVSGELFF; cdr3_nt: TGTGCCAGCAGCTTCAGGGTTAGCGGGGAGCTGTTTTTT
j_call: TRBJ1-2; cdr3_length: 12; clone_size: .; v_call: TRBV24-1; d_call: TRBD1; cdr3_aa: CATSDRDSPYAF; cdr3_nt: TGTGCCACCAGTGACCGGGACAGCCCCTATGCCTTC
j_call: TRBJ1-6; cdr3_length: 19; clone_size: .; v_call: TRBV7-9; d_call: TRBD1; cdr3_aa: CASSLVKIPDRESGSPLHF; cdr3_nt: TGTGCCAGCAGCTTGGTGAAAATTCCGGACAGGGAGTCCGGCTCACCCCTCCACTTT
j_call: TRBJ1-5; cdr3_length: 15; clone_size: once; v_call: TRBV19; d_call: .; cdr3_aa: CASSIEGRGRQPQHF; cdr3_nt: TGTGCCAGTAGTATAGAGGGCAGGGGAAGGCAGCCCCAGCATTTT
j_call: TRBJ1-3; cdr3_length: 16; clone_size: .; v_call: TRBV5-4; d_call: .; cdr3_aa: CASSHGGENSGNTIYF; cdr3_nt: TGTGCCAGCAGCCACGGCGGGGAGAACTCTGGAAACACCATATATTTT
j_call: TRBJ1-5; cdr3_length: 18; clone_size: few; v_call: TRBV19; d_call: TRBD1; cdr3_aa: CASRTGTGGYVGNQPQHF; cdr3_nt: TGTGCCAGTAGGACCGGGACAGGGGGCTATGTTGGCAATCAGCCCCAGCATTTT
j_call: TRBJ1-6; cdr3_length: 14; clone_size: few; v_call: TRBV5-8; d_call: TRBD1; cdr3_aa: CASSRTGTGSPLHF; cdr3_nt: TGTGCCAGCAGTCGAACCGGGACAGGATCACCCCTCCACTTT
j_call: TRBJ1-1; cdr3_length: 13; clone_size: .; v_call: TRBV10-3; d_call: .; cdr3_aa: CAISIRVNTEAFF; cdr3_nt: TGTGCCATCTCAATCCGGGTCAACACTGAAGCTTTCTTT
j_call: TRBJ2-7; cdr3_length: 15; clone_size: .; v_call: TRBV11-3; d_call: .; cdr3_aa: CASSLHAAQGPEQYF; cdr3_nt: TGTGCCAGCAGCTTACACGCAGCGCAGGGCCCCGAGCAGTACTTC
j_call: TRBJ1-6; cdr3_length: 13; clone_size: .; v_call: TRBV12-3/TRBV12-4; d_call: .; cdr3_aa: CASSGHDNSPLHF; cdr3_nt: TGTGCCAGCAGTGGACACGATAATTCACCCCTCCACTTT
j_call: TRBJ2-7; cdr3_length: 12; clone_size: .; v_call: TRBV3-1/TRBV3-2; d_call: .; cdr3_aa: CASSQGGREQYF; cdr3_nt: TGTGCCAGCAGCCAAGGAGGGCGCGAGCAGTACTTC
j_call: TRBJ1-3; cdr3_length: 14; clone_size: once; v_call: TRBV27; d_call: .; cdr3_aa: CASSLTGLGNTIYF; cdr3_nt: TGTGCCAGCAGTTTAACAGGGTTAGGAAACACCATATATTTT
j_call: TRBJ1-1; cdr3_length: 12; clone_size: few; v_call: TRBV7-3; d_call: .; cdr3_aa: CASSTGGTEAFF; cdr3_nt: TGTGCCAGCAGCACAGGTGGAACTGAAGCTTTCTTT
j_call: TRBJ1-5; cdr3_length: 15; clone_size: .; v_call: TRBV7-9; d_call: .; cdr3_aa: CASSLWAGGDQPQHF; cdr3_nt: TGTGCCAGCAGCTTATGGGCAGGCGGGGACCAGCCCCAGCATTTT
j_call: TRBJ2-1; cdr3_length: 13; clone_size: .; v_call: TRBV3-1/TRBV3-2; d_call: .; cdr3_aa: CASASFSGNEQFF; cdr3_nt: TGTGCCAGCGCCTCCTTTTCGGGGAATGAGCAGTTCTTC
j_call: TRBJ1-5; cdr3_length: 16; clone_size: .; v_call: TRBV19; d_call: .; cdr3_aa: CASSIVSSRGNQPQHF; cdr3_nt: TGTGCCAGTAGTATAGTATCCAGCAGGGGCAATCAGCCCCAGCATTTT
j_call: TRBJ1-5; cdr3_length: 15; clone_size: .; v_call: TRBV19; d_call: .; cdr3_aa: CASSIGESPSQPQHF; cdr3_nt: TGTGCCAGTAGTATAGGAGAATCCCCGTCCCAGCCCCAGCATTTT
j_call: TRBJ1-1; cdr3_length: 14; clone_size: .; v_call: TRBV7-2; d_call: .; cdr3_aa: CASGNYRVYTEAFF; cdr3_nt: TGTGCCAGCGGAAATTACAGGGTGTACACTGAAGCTTTCTTT
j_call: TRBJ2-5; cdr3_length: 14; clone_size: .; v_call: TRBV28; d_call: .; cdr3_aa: CASSFWGSQETQYF; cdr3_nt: TGTGCCAGCAGTTTTTGGGGCTCACAAGAGACCCAGTACTTC
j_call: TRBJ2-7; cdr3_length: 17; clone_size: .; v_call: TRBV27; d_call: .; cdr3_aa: CASSPQQPGHRGYEQYF; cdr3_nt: TGTGCCAGCAGCCCACAACAGCCGGGACACCGAGGGTACGAGCAGTACTTC
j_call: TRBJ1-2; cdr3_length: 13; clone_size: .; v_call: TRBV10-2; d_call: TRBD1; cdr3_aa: CASSGGPNYGYTF; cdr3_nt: TGCGCCAGCTCAGGGGGACCTAACTATGGCTACACCTTC
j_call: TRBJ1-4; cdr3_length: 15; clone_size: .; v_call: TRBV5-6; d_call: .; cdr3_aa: CASSLRRVLTEKLFF; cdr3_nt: TGTGCCAGCAGCTTGCGGAGGGTTTTAACGGAAAAACTGTTTTTT
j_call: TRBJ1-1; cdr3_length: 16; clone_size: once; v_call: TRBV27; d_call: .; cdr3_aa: CASSFRVGASNTEAFF; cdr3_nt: TGTGCCAGCAGTTTCAGGGTAGGGGCATCGAACACTGAAGCTTTCTTT
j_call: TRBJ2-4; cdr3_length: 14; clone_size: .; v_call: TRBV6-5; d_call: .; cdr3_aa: CASSYHPDSQIQYF; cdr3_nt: TGTGCCAGCAGTTATCATCCTGACAGCCAGATTCAGTACTTC
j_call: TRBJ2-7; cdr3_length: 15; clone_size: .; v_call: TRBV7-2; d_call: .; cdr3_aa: CASSSEGGRAYEQYF; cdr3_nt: TGTGCCAGCAGCTCTGAGGGAGGCAGAGCCTACGAGCAGTACTTC
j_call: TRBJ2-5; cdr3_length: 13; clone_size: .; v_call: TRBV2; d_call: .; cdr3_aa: CASYGLIQETQYF; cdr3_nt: TGTGCCAGCTACGGACTCATCCAAGAGACCCAGTACTTC
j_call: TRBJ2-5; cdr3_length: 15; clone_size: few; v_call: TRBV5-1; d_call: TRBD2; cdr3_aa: CASSSLTGGQETQYF; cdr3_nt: TGCGCCAGCAGCTCATTAACGGGGGGGCAAGAGACCCAGTACTTC
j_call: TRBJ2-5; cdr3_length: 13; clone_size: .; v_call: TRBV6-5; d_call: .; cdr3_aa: CASTIGLRETQYF; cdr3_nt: TGTGCCAGCACCATCGGACTGAGAGAGACCCAGTACTTC
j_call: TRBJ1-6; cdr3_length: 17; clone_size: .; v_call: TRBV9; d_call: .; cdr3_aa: CASSGDSGSSYNSPLHF; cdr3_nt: TGTGCCAGCAGCGGAGACTCCGGGAGCTCCTATAATTCACCCCTCCACTTT
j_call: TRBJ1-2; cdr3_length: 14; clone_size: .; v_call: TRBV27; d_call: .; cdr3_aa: CASSLSSGVVSYTF; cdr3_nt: TGTGCCAGCAGTTTATCTTCAGGGGTGGTGAGCTACACCTTC
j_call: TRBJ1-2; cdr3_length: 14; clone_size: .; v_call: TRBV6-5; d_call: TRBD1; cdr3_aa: CASRKDRGGAGYTF; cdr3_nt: TGTGCCAGCAGAAAGGACAGGGGAGGCGCTGGCTACACCTTC
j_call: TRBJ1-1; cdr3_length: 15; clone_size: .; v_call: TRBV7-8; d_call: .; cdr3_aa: CASSLGVGVNTEAFF; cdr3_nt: TGTGCCAGCAGCTTAGGGGTAGGGGTGAACACTGAAGCTTTCTTT
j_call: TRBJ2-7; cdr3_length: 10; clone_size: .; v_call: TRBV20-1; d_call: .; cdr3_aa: CSARGAEQYF; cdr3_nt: TGCAGTGCTAGAGGGGCCGAGCAGTACTTC
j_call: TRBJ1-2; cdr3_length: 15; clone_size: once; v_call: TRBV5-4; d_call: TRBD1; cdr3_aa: CASSSAGGDLYGYTF; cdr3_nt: TGTGCCAGCAGCTCAGCAGGGGGAGACCTCTATGGCTACACCTTC
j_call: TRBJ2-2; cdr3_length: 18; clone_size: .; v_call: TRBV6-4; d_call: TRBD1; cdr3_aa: CASSHSGTGPSNTGELFF; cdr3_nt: TGTGCCAGCAGTCATTCCGGGACAGGGCCCTCGAACACCGGGGAGCTGTTTTTT
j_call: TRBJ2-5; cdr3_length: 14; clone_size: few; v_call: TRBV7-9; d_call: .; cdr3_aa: CASSLGQSQETQYF; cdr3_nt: TGTGCCAGCAGCTTAGGCCAGTCCCAAGAGACCCAGTACTTC
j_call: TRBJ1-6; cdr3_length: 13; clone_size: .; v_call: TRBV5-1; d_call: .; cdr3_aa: CASSLANNSPLHF; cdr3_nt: TGCGCCAGCAGCTTGGCCAATAATTCACCCCTCCACTTT
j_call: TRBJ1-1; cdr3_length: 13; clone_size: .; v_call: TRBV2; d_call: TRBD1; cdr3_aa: CASNEDRPAEAFF; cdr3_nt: TGTGCCAGCAATGAGGACAGGCCCGCTGAAGCTTTCTTT
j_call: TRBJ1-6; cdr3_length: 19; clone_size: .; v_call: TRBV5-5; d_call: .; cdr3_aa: CASTLKPDVGPNNNSPLHF; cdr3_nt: TGTGCCAGCACCTTAAAACCCGATGTCGGTCCAAATAATAATTCACCCCTCCACTTT
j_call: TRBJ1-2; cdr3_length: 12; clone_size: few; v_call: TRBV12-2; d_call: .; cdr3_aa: CASRFKRVGYTF; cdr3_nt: TGTGCAAGTCGCTTTAAGAGGGTTGGCTACACCTTC
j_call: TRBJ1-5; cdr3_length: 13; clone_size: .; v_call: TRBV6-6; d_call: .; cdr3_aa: CASNLEHAQPQHF; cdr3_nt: TGTGCCAGCAATCTGGAGCACGCTCAGCCCCAGCATTTT
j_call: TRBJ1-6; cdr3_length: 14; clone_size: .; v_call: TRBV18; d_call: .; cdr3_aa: CASSPSQGNSPLHF; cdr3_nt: TGTGCCAGCTCACCCTCGCAGGGTAATTCACCCCTCCACTTT